The 10 T cell receptor beta chains below all came from one sample that was sequenced in a study of cytomegalovirus exposure and HLA in healthy donors. Measured with immunoSEQ multiplex PCR; TCRdb has only the in-frame clones, and not every one. The sample lists about 150,000 clones, around 84% occurring once. Sequences were obtained from PBMCs. All receptors derive from a human donor in good health.

This chain connects TRBV27 to TRBJ1-1; D unclear. V gave up 5 bases and J gave up 7 bases, with 14 bases separating them. Germline V lookup: CDR1 MNHEY, CDR2 SMNVEV (reference sequence). The CDR3 is made up of 13 amino acids. The DNA for the CDR3 is TGTGCCAGCAGTGCCAATTGGGCAGGTGAAGCTTTCTTT. This codes for CASSANWAGEAFF.

The chain has TRBV5-1 and TRBJ2-3, with TRBD1 matching 8 bases. The CDR3 is 13 residues long. Trimming took 3 bases from V and 6 from J; bases not matched to a gene: 3. Germline assignment: CDR1 SGHRS and CDR2 YFSETQ. As DNA, the CDR3 is TGCGCCAGCAGCTCCGACAGGGGTGATACGCAGTATTTT. Translating it yields CASSSDRGDTQYF. The whole variable domain, filled in from reference TRBV5-1 and TRBJ2-3, reads KAGVTQTPRYLIKTRGQQVTLSCSPISGHRSVSWYQQTPGQGLQFLFEYFSETQRNKGNFPGRFSGRQFSNSRSEMNVSTLELGDSALYLCASSSDRGDTQYFGPGTRLTVL.

The chain couples TRBV9 to TRBJ2-6; D might be TRBD1 (5 bases). Trimming removed 3 bases at V and 0 bases at J, with 22 bases between. The germline CDR1 and CDR2 sequences are SGDLS and YYNGEE. This CDR3 comprises 20 residues. The CDR3 nucleotides read TGTGCCAGCAGCGACTTTAGGGGTAACCCTTTTAGCTCTGGGGCCAACGTCCTGACTTTC. This codes for CASSDFRGNPFSSGANVLTF. The full variable domain, its missing parts supplied by reference TRBV9 and TRBJ2-6, is DSGVTQTPKHLITATGQRVTLRCSPRSGDLSVYWYQQSLDQGLQFLIQYYNGEERAKGNILERFSAQQFPDLHSELNLSSLELGDSALYFCASSDFRGNPFSSGANVLTFGAGSRLTVL.

The chain is built from TRBV13 and TRBJ2-7; the D is unclear. The CDR3 contains 13 residues. Deletions cut 2 bases from V and 0 bases from J, with 5 bases between. Germline V gives CDR1 PRHDT, CDR2 FYEKMQ (reference sequence). CDR3: CASSLRSSYEQYF. The CDR3 bases are TGTGCCAGCAGCTTACGGAGCTCCTACGAGCAGTACTTC.

This clone showed up just once. The gene calls are TRBV4-1 and TRBJ2-1, with D tentatively TRBD1 (7 bases). The CDR3 contains 17 residues. Germline assignment: CDR1 MGHRA and CDR2 YSYEKL. Trimming pared 4 bases from V and 8 bases from J, leaving 24 bases between. The CDR3: CASSLQSSGFRGDEQFF. CDR3 DNA sequence: TGCGCCAGCAGCCTCCAATCGTCTGGGTTCAGGGGGGATGAGCAGTTCTTC.

This sequence joins TRBV6-1 and TRBJ1-4, with 9 bases that match TRBD1. The CDR3 is made up of 15 amino acids. The germline V gene has CDR1 MNHNS and CDR2 SASEGT. Germline trimming cut 8 bases from V and 6 bases from J; bases unmatched to any gene: 10. CDR3 bases: TGTGCCAGCGGAAAACAGGGGGCGCGGCATGAAAAACTGTTTTTT. Encoded protein: CASGKQGARHEKLFF.

V is TRBV29-1 and J is TRBJ2-5, with 11 bases identical to TRBD1. CDR1 and CDR2 (germline): SQVTM, ANQGSEA. With V trimmed by 5 bases and J by 5 bases, 13 bases remained unmatched. There are 16 residues in the CDR3. The chain's CDR3 is CSVYEPGQGVRETQYF. The CDR3 nucleotides are TGCAGCGTTTATGAACCGGGACAGGGGGTGCGGGAGACCCAGTACTTC.

The DNA of the CDR3 is TGTGCCAGCAGCTTGGAAGGGAGAGGTAACACTGAAGCTTTCTTT. Residues: CASSLEGRGNTEAFF. The rearrangement links TRBV5-5 to TRBJ1-1; no clear D. The V gene lost 0 bases and the J gene lost 2 bases, with 11 bases spanning the gap. The CDR3 is 15 residues long. The germline CDR1 and CDR2 sequences are SGHKS and YYEKEE (reference sequence).

The rearrangement links TRBV9 to TRBJ2-3, with TRBD2 matching over 14 bases. This CDR3 is 15 amino acids long. V lost 0 bases, J lost 6 bases, and 0 bases stayed unmatched. Per the germline V gene, CDR1 is SGDLS and CDR2 is YYNGEE. For the CDR3, the DNA is TGTGCCAGCAGCGTAGGGACTAGCGGGAGGGATACGCAGTATTTT. This encodes CASSVGTSGRDTQYF.

V usage is TRBV7-6 and J usage is TRBJ2-7, with a weak D call TRBD2 (6 bases). This CDR3 is 15 amino acids long. The V end lost 5 bases, the J end lost 4 bases, and 18 bases lay between the germline ends. Germline V lookup: CDR1 SGHVS, CDR2 FNYEAQ. CDR3 coding DNA: TGTGCCAGCAGCACCCGACTAGGGGTGTCTTACGAGCAGTACTTC. It translates to CASSTRLGVSYEQYF.